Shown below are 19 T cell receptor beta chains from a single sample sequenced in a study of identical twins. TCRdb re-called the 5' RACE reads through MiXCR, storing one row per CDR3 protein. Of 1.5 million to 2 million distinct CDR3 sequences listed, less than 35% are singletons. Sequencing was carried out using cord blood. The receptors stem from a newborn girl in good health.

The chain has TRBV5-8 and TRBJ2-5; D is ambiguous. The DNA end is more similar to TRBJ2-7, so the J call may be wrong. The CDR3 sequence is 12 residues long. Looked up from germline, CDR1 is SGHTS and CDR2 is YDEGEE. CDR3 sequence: CASTPLGYEQYF. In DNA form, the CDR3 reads TGTGCCAGCACCCCGCTAGGCTACGAGCAGTACTTC.

CDR3 sequence (DNA): TGCGCCAGCAGCCAACCGACTAGCGGGGGGAGAGATACGCAGTATTTT. Protein product: CASSQPTSGGRDTQYF. The gene calls are TRBV4-1 and TRBJ2-3, with 13 bases fitting TRBD2. V was clipped by 2 bases and J by 5 bases; unmatched bases: 4. Germline loops: CDR1 MGHRA, CDR2 YSYEKL. CDR3 size: 16 residues.

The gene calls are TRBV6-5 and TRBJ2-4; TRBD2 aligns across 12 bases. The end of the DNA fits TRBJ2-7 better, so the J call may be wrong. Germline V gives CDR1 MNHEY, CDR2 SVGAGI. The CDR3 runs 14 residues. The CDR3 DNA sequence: TGTGCCAGCAGTCGACTAGCGGGAGCGGGCGAGCAGTACTTC. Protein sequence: CASSRLAGAGEQYF.

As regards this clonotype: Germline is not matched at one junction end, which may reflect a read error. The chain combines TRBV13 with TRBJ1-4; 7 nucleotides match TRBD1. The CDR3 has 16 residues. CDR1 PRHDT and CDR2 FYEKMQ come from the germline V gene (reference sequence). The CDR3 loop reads CACSLGLEQGSEKLFF. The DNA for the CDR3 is TGTGCCTGCAGCTTAGGCCTGGAACAGGGGAGTGAAAAACTGTTTTTT.

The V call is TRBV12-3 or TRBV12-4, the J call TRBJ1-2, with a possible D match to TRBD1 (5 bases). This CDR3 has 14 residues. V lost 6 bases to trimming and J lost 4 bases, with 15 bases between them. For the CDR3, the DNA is TGTGCCAGCAGGCCGGAGCAGGGATCCTATGGCTACACCTTC. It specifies CASRPEQGSYGYTF.

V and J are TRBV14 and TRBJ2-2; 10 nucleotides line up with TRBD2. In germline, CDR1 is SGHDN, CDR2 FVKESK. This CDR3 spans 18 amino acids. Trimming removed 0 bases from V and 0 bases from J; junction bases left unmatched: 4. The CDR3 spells CASSQDRTSGANTGELFF. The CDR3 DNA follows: TGTGCCAGCAGCCAAGATAGGACTAGCGGAGCGAACACCGGGGAGCTGTTTTTT. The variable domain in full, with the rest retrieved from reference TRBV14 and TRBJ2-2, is EAGVTQFPSHSVIEKGQTVTLRCDPISGHDNLYWYRRVMGKEIKFLLHFVKESKQDESGMPNNRFLAERTGGTYSTLKVQPAELEDSGVYFCASSQDRTSGANTGELFFGEGSRLTVL.

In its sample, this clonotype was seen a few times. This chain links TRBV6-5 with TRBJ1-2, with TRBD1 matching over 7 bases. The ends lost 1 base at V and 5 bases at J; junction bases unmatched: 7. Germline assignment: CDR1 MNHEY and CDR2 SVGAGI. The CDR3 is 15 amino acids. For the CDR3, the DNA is TGTGCCAGCAGTTACTTCCCGGGACAGAGATATGGCTACACCTTC. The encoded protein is CASSYFPGQRYGYTF.

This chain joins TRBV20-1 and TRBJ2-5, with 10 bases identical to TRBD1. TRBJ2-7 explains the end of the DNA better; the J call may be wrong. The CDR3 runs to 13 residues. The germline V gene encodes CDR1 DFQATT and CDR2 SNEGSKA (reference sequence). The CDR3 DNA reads TGCAGTGCTATTCAGACAGGGGGCTTCGAGCAGTACTTC. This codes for CSAIQTGGFEQYF.

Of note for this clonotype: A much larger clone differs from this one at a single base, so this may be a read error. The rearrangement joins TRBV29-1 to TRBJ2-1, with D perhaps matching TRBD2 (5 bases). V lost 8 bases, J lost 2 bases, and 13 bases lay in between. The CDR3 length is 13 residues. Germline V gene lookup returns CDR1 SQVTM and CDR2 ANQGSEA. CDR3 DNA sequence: TGCAGCACAACTAGTAACGCCTACAATGAGCAGTTCTTC. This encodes CSTTSNAYNEQFF.

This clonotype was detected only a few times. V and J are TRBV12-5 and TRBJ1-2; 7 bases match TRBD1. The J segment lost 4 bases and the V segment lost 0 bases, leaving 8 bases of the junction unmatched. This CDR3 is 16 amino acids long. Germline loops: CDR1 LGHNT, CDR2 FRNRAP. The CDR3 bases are TGTGCTAGTGGTTTGGTACAAGGGGGCGTTTTCTATGGCTACACCTTC. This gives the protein CASGLVQGGVFYGYTF.

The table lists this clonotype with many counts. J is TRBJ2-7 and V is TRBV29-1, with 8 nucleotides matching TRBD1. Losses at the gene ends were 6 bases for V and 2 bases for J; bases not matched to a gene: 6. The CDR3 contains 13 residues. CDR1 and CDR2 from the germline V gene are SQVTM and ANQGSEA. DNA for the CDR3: TGCAGCGTAGTGACAGGGGAGACCTACGAGCAGTACTTC. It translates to CSVVTGETYEQYF.

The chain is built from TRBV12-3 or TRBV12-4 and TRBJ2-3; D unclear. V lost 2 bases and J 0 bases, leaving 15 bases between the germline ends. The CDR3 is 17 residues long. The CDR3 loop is CASSLSLSSSSTDTQYF. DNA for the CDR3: TGTGCCAGCAGTTTAAGTTTGAGTTCCTCTAGCACAGATACGCAGTATTTT.

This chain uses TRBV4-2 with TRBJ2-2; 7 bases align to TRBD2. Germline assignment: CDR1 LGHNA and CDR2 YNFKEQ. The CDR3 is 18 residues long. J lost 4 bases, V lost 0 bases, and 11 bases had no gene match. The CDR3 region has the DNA TGTGCCAGCAGCCAAGAAGCGCGGGGGATCGCCGGCACCGGGGAGCTGTTTTTT. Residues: CASSQEARGIAGTGELFF.

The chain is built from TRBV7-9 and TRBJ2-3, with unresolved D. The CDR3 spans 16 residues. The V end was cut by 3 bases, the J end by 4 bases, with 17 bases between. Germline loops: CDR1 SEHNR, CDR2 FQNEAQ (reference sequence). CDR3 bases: TGTGCCAGCAGCTTCCCTCGGGCTTTGAAGGCAGATACGCAGTATTTT. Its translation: CASSFPRALKADTQYF.

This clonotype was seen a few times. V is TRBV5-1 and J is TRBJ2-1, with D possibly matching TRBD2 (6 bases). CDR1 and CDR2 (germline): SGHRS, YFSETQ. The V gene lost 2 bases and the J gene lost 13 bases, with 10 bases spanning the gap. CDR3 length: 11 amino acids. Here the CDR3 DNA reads TGCGCCAGCAGCTTCTGGACTATCCAGTTCTTC. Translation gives CASSFWTIQFF.

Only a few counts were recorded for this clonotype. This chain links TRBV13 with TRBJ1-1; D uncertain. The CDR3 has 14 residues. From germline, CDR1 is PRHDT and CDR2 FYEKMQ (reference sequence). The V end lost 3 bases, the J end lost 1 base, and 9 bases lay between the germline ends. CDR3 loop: CASSFKEKNTEAFF. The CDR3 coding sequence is TGTGCCAGCAGCTTTAAAGAAAAGAACACTGAAGCTTTCTTT.

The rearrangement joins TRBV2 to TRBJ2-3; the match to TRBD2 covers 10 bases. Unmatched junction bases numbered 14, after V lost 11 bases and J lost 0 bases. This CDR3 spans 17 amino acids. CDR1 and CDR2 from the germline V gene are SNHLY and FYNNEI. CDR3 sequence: CAGEVIAGGPSTDTQYF. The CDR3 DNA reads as TGTGCCGGAGAGGTGATAGCGGGAGGCCCTAGCACAGATACGCAGTATTTT.

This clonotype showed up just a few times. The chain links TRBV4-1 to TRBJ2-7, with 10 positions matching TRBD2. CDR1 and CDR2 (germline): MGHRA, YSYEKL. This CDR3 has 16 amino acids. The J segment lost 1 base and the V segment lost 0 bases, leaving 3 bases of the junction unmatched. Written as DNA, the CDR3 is TGCGCCAGCAGCCAAGATGGGACTAGCGTTTCCTACGAGCAGTACTTC. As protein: CASSQDGTSVSYEQYF.

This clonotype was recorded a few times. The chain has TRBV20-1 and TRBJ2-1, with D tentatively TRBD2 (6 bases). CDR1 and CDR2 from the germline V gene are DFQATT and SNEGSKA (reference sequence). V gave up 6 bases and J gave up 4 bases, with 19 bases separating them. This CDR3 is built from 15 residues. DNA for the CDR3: TGCAGTGCGCCCCGTCCGGAGGGGCGGTACAATGAGCAGTTCTTC. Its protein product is CSAPRPEGRYNEQFF.